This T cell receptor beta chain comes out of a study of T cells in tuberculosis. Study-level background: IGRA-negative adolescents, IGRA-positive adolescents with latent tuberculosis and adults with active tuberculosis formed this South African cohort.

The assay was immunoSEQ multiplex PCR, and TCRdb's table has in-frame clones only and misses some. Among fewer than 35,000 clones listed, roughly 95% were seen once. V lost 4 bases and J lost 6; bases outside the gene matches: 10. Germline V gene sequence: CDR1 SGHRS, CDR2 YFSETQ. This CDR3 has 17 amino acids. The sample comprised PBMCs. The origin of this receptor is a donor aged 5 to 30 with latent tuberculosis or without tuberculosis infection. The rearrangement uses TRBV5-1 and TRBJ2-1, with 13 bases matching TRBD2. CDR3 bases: TGCGCCAGCAGCCCTAGACTAGCGGGAGGAGGGGGCAATGAGCAGTTCTTC. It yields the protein CASSPRLAGGGGNEQFF.